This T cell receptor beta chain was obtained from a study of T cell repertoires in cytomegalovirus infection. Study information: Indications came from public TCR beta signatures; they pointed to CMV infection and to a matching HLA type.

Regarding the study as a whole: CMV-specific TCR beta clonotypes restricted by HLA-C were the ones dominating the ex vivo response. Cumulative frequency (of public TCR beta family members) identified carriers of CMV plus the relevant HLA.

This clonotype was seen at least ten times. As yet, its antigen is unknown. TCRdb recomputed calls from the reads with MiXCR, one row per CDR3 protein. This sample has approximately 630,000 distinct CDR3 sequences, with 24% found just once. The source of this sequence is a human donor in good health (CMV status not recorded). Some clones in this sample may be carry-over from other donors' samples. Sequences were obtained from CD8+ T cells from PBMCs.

The CDR3 loop reads CATLESGATGELFF. In DNA form, the CDR3 reads TGTGCCACCTTGGAGAGCGGGGCCACCGGGGAGCTGTTTTTT. The V call is TRBV28, the J call TRBJ2-2; 7 nucleotides align to TRBD2. The germline CDR1 and CDR2 sequences are MDHEN and SYDVKM. Losses at the gene ends were 10 bases for V and 4 bases for J; bases not matched to a gene: 9. The CDR3 sequence is 14 residues long.